This TCR beta chain came from a study of blood T cell repertoires in COVID-19 (TCRdb year 2020). Turning to the overall study: Samples covering the acute and convalescent phases of COVID-19 were provided by collaborators in the United States, Italy and Spain. HLA class I and class II types, where available, came from metadata supplied by the sample provider rather than from assay-based typing. A freely available public database, intended as a resource for researchers studying the immune response to SARS-CoV-2, is where the repertoires were released. The samples were drawn from the first 160 participants of the ongoing ImmuneRACE study and from more than 1,000 subjects provided by 6 global collaborators. The material from the prospective study consisted of cDNA or gDNA derived from T cells, B-cell-depleted T cells, or PBMCs. Sample metadata almost always included a de-identified subject ID, COVID-19 status, age in years and sex. Subjects who had been exposed to COVID-19, were actively infected with it, or had recovered from it provided the deeply sampled blood TCRbeta repertoires that made up the dataset. On the study overall, not on this receptor specifically: The amount of clinical and demographic metadata varied by source and participant and was provided uncurated.

As for this clone: The target of this receptor is not known. It has no much larger one-base neighbor in the sample; base qualities were not kept.

The immunoSEQ Assay, a bias-controlled multiplex PCR, was used to amplify TCRbeta CDR3 regions from genomic DNA. Regarding the original processing steps: The number of nucleated cells in each sample was estimated by amplification of reference gene primers within the assay. To quantify the absolute abundance of each unique TCRbeta CDR3 rearrangement, sequence reads were collapsed and filtered. For each sample, productive Simpson clonality was calculated as the square root of Simpson's diversity index over productive rearrangements. The immuneACCESS repertoire file appears here via TCRdb, limited to in-frame rearrangements. These files lack a portion of the clones; in checked studies, under half of the deficit traces to unresolved V genes, and the cause of the others is not known. That table furnishes V, J and clone size, whereas the DNA furnished D and trimming. The sample has around 130,000 clones on record, 70% to 80% of them singletons. The ten largest clones capture about 15% of the sample.

V is reduced by 0 bases and J by 1 base, leaving a spacing of 9 bases between them. The CDR3, from cysteine to phenylalanine, totals 15 residues. The read is trimmed to its CDR3 DNA, 45 bases read in frame from base 1. From the germline V gene, CDR1 is SGHRS and CDR2 is YFSETQ. Each collaborating institution followed its own protocols to collect whole blood in K2EDTA tubes. For TCRbeta analysis, collaborators shipped samples as frozen whole blood, isolated PBMCs, or DNA extracted from either of those sample types. The receptor comes from a man over 45 with acute or convalescent COVID-19. What was sequenced was peripheral blood. The chain is assembled from TRBV5-1 and TRBJ2-3; TRBD1 is perhaps the D gene, given 5 matching bases. The CDR3 is CASSLAEGGTDTQYF. DNA sequence: TGCGCCAGCAGCTTGGCGGAAGGGGGCACAGATACGCAGTATTTT.